This entry concerns a single T cell receptor beta chain. Next came a second PCR, run for about 7 to 12 cycles, which used a sample-barcoded 5' primer along with a J-beta primer mix. Every sample gave at least 2.5 million paired-end reads containing CDR3. TCRdb redid the calling of the 5' RACE reads with MiXCR, one entry per CDR3 protein. The sample contains approximately 580,000 distinct CDR3 sequences, nearly 25% of which appear only once. The data were obtained in a study of blood T cells in healthy people across ages. This sample was also put to use in a study of T cells of mothers and their children.

The TCR originated in a boy aged 5-17 years in good health. Sequenced sample: blood.

This chain's CDR3 is CASSTGVTSNQPQHF. Written as DNA, the CDR3 is TGTGCCAGCAGTACAGGGGTTACTAGCAATCAGCCCCAGCATTTT. The chain links TRBV28 to TRBJ1-5; the match to TRBD1 covers 7 bases. This CDR3 contains 15 residues. Germline V gene lookup returns CDR1 MDHEN and CDR2 SYDVKM. The V and J ends lost 5 bases and 0 bases, in that order; junction bases with no gene match: 4.